The rows below give T cell receptor beta chains drawn from one sample of a study of metastatic and nonmetastatic thyroid tumors. TCRdb reanalyzed the PCR reads with MiXCR. Of about 14,000 clones detected, around a third appear once; the ten largest clones hold roughly 25%. The sequenced sample consisted of tumor tissue. The receptors shown here come from a female donor with papillary thyroid cancer or a benign thyroid nodule (not recorded which). Some clones in this sample may be carry-over from other donors' samples. CDR3s include the opening cysteine and the closing phenylalanine or tryptophan. Fields, in order: J gene, D gene, V gene, clone size, CDR3 protein, CDR3 DNA. D genes are given only for firm matches. Clone size, where shown, is once, few, many, or a class for clones that have expanded.

TRBJ1-4,.,TRBV30,.,CAWSPKEKLFF,TGTGCCTGGAGTCCCAAGGAAAAACTGTTTTTT
TRBJ2-1,TRBD2,TRBV9,once,CASSVYAGGPNEQFF,TGTGCCAGCAGCGTATACGCGGGGGGGCCAAATGAGCAGTTCTTC
TRBJ2-5,TRBD2,TRBV9,many,CASSVGLAGSETQYF,TGTGCCAGCAGCGTAGGGCTAGCGGGATCAGAGACCCAGTACTTC
TRBJ2-1,TRBD2,TRBV28,few,CASSSGGREGQNEQFF,TGTGCCAGCAGTTCCGGGGGGCGGGAGGGCCAAAATGAGCAGTTCTTC
TRBJ1-2,TRBD1,TRBV20-1,once,CSASEGAVGYTF,TGCAGTGCTAGTGAGGGGGCGGTTGGCTACACCTTC
TRBJ2-1,.,TRBV10-3,few,CAISELSPVNEQFF,TGTGCCATCAGTGAGCTATCCCCCGTCAATGAGCAGTTCTTC
TRBJ2-7,TRBD2,TRBV20-1,.,CSARDLGLDSGEQYF,TGCAGTGCTAGAGATCTGGGACTAGATTCCGGCGAGCAGTACTTC
TRBJ1-1,.,TRBV4-2,many,CASSQDGANTEAFF,TGTGCCAGCAGCCAAGACGGGGCGAACACTGAAGCTTTCTTT
TRBJ2-5,TRBD2,TRBV5-1,.,CASSLGGRIETQYF,TGCGCCAGCAGCTTGGGCGGGAGAATAGAGACCCAGTACTTC
TRBJ1-1,TRBD1,TRBV2,.,CANPGQGARNTEAFF,TGTGCCAACCCCGGACAGGGGGCGCGGAACACTGAAGCTTTCTTT
TRBJ2-7,.,TRBV7-9,.,CASSLPGGEQYF,TGTGCCAGCAGCTTACCTGGAGGCGAGCAGTACTTC
TRBJ2-1,TRBD1,TRBV19,many,CASRMAGYGTALDNEQFF,TGTGCCAGTAGAATGGCCGGATACGGGACAGCCCTTGACAATGAGCAGTTCTTC
TRBJ2-2,.,TRBV28,medium-sized,CASSPTSMGDAGELFF,TGTGCCAGCAGCCCAACGTCGATGGGGGATGCCGGGGAGCTGTTTTTT
TRBJ1-6,TRBD1,TRBV12-3/TRBV12-4,medium-sized,CASSLRGGGGNDSPLHF,TGTGCCAGCAGCCTCCGAGGTGGAGGGGGCAATGATTCACCCCTCCACTTT
TRBJ1-1,.,TRBV6-1,.,CASSLTGIDTEAFF,TGTGCCAGCAGCCTCACAGGGATTGACACTGAAGCTTTCTTT
TRBJ2-2,.,TRBV11-2,many,CASSSAARMNTGELFF,TGTGCCAGCAGCTCGGCGGCGAGAATGAACACCGGGGAGCTGTTTTTT
TRBJ2-7,.,TRBV28,.,CASSYSGTSYEQYF,TGTGCCAGCAGTTACTCGGGCACCTCCTACGAGCAGTACTTC
TRBJ2-7,.,TRBV27,.,CASSPGQGGGEQYF,TGTGCCAGCAGTCCGGGACAAGGGGGGGGCGAGCAGTACTTC
TRBJ2-7,TRBD1,TRBV30,.,CAWGQGARSVYEQYF,TGTGCCTGGGGACAGGGGGCGCGATCGGTCTACGAGCAGTACTTC
TRBJ2-7,.,TRBV6-5,few,CASSHRPDEQYF,TGTGCCAGCAGTCACAGGCCCGACGAGCAGTACTTC
TRBJ1-4,.,TRBV18,medium-sized,CASSTQRDGEKLFF,TGTGCCAGCTCTACCCAGCGGGACGGGGAAAAACTGTTTTTT
TRBJ2-7,.,TRBV6-1,.,CASSVSPIYEQYF,TGTGCCAGCAGTGTTTCTCCGATCTACGAGCAGTACTTC
TRBJ2-7,.,TRBV28,few,CASSFLGNEQYF,TGTGCCAGCAGTTTTCTCGGGAACGAGCAGTACTTC
TRBJ1-5,.,TRBV28,.,CASIRVKGNQPQHF,TGTGCCAGTATTCGGGTGAAGGGCAATCAGCCCCAGCATTTT
TRBJ1-3,.,TRBV20-1,many,CSARTSSGNTIYF,TGCAGTGCCCGGACGAGCTCTGGAAACACCATATATTTT
TRBJ1-2,TRBD1,TRBV28,.,CASSLADRGYGYTF,TGTGCCAGCAGTTTAGCAGACAGGGGCTATGGCTACACCTTC
TRBJ2-1,TRBD1,TRBV28,medium-sized,CASSKQGGRYNEQFF,TGTGCCAGCAGTAAACAGGGGGGCCGTTACAATGAGCAGTTCTTC
TRBJ2-5,.,TRBV20-1,.,CSAPASGRLRETQYF,TGCAGTGCTCCAGCTTCAGGGCGTCTAAGGGAGACCCAGTACTTC
TRBJ1-1,TRBD1,TRBV9,few,CASSAGQDTEAFF,TGTGCCAGCAGCGCCGGACAGGACACTGAAGCTTTCTTT
TRBJ2-3,.,TRBV5-1,.,CASRPDGAVTQYF,TGCGCCAGCAGACCGGACGGGGCGGTAACGCAGTATTTT
TRBJ2-1,.,TRBV9,many,CASSVVGDARDEQFF,TGTGCCAGCAGCGTAGTTGGAGACGCAAGGGATGAGCAGTTCTTC
TRBJ2-6,TRBD1,TRBV2,many,CAIWTGTGANVLTF,TGTGCCATCTGGACAGGGACTGGGGCCAACGTCCTGACTTTC